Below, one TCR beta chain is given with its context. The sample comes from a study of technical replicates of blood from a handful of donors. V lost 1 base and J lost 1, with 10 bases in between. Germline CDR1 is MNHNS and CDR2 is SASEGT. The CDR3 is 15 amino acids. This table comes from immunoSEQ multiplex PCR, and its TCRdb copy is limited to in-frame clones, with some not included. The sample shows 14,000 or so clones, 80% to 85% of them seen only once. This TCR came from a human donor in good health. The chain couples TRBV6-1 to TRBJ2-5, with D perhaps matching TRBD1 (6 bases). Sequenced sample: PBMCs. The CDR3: CASSEESGAQETQYF. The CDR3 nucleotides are TGTGCCAGCAGTGAAGAATCAGGGGCCCAAGAGACCCAGTACTTC.